These 7 T cell receptor beta chains originate from one sample sequenced in a study of radiation and T cells in renal cell carcinoma. Libraries were prepared by immunoSEQ multiplex PCR; TCRdb keeps only in-frame clonotypes and omits some of them. The table records approximately 80,000 clones, 80% to 90% of them present only once. Time point reported: blood 4 weeks post-SBRT, at nephrectomy. The sample's treatment: 15 Gy SBRT to primary tumor, nephrectomy 4 weeks later. Here the sequenced sample was blood, taken from a patient whose treatment included radiotherapy and nephrectomy. Receptor source: a woman between 65 and 79 years old with renal cell carcinoma.

The table lists this clone with a few counts. The rearrangement links TRBV19 to TRBJ1-5; no clear D. Germline CDR1 reads LNHDA; CDR2 reads SQIVND (reference sequence). The CDR3 totals 12 residues. V lost 0 bases and J lost 11, with 8 bases in between. CDR3 DNA: TGTGCCAGTAGTATAGAACTTAAGGCCCAGCATTTT. It translates to CASSIELKAQHF.

The CDR3 sequence: CASSVGGVSYEQYF. The CDR3 nucleotides are TGTGCCAGCAGCGTGGGCGGGGTCTCCTACGAGCAGTACTTC. The V call is TRBV9, the J call TRBJ2-7; weak D call: TRBD2 (6 bases). Trimming removed 2 bases from V and 0 bases from J, with 9 bases in between. CDR3 length equals 14 residues. Per the germline V gene, CDR1 is SGDLS and CDR2 is YYNGEE.

The chain employs TRBV30 and TRBJ2-7, with D unclear. V was cut by 0 bases and J by 5 bases, with 14 bases left in between. Germline V lookup: CDR1 GTSNPN, CDR2 SVGIG (reference sequence). The CDR3 sequence is 14 residues long. The CDR3 sequence is CAWSVGRSFNEQYF. CDR3 coding DNA: TGTGCCTGGAGTGTAGGCAGAAGCTTCAACGAGCAGTACTTC. The whole variable domain, filled in from reference TRBV30 and TRBJ2-7, reads SQTIHQWPATLVQPVGSPLSLECTVEGTSNPNLYWYRQAAGRGLQLLFYSVGIGQISSEVPQNLSASRPQDRQFILSSKKLLLSDSGFYLCAWSVGRSFNEQYFGPGTRLTVT.

V usage is TRBV6-5 and J usage is TRBJ1-2; tentatively, D is TRBD1 (5 bases). Trimming stripped 0 bases from V and 0 bases from J, with 8 bases between. The CDR3 runs to 15 residues. CDR1 and CDR2 from the germline V gene are MNHEY and SVGAGI. CDR3 nucleotides: TGTGCCAGCAGTTACTCTCGGGGGGCTAACTATGGCTACACCTTC. This encodes CASSYSRGANYGYTF.

The chain is built from TRBV14 and TRBJ1-1; the D gene is possibly TRBD1 (5 bases). This CDR3 is 17 amino acids long. Germline-derived CDR1 and CDR2 are SGHDN and FVKESK. Trimming stripped 4 bases from V and 1 base from J, with 19 bases between. The CDR3 here is CASSPLAGRASNTEAFF. The CDR3 DNA sequence: TGTGCCAGCAGCCCTTTGGCGGGACGCGCCTCGAACACTGAAGCTTTCTTT.

The chain employs TRBV12-5 and TRBJ1-2; D gene unclear. Germline-derived CDR1 and CDR2 are LGHNT and FRNRAP. The CDR3 is made up of 14 amino acids. V lost 1 base and J 7 bases, leaving 13 bases between the germline ends. The CDR3 DNA is TGTGCTAGTGGTTTGGCACCTCCGGGTCTTGGCTACACCTTC. Its protein product is CASGLAPPGLGYTF.

This rearrangement joins TRBV30 to TRBJ2-3; D perhaps matches TRBD1 (6 bases). Germline assignment: CDR1 GTSNPN and CDR2 SVGIG (reference sequence). The CDR3 contains 15 residues. V lost 2 bases and J lost 2, with 14 bases in between. CDR3 residues: CAWSLRDISTDTQYF. The CDR3 nucleotides are TGTGCCTGGAGTCTAAGGGACATCTCCACAGATACGCAGTATTTT. The full variable domain, with the rest looked up from reference TRBV30 and TRBJ2-3, is SQTIHQWPATLVQPVGSPLSLECTVEGTSNPNLYWYRQAAGRGLQLLFYSVGIGQISSEVPQNLSASRPQDRQFILSSKKLLLSDSGFYLCAWSLRDISTDTQYFGPGTRLTVL.